Listed here are 7 T cell receptor beta chains from one sample, sequenced in a study of beta chain features in type 1 diabetes. Findings and caveats of the study: There was a moderate but significant shortening of TCRB CDR3s in all four CD4+ subsets of Type 1 diabetes patients.

These receptors have no identified antigens. All of the isolated RNA was reverse transcribed, so expressed TCRB transcripts were sequenced. Using immunoSEQ multiplex PCR, the repertoire was profiled, and TCRdb retains in-frame clones only, with some absent. The sample yields 500,000 to 800,000 clones, roughly 12% seen once. The sample consisted of naive CD4+ T cells from blood. These receptor sequences come from a man aged 30 to 45 with type 1 diabetes.

The chain carries TRBV13 and TRBJ1-1; 10 bases are a match to TRBD1. The CDR3 extends over 17 amino acids. The germline CDR1 and CDR2 sequences are PRHDT and FYEKMQ (reference sequence). V lost 4 bases to trimming and J lost 0 bases; unmatched junction nucleotides: 8. CDR3 DNA: TGTGCCAGCAGCTCGCTCGACAGGGGGCTAGTGAACACTGAAGCTTTCTTT. Amino acids: CASSSLDRGLVNTEAFF.

J is TRBJ1-1 and V is TRBV7-2; no clear D gene. This CDR3 region has 13 residues. CDR1 SGHTA and CDR2 FQGNSA come from the germline V gene. Trimming removed 4 bases at V and 11 bases at J, with 17 bases between. In nucleotides, the CDR3 is TGTGCCAGCAGCTCGAGACTCCAGGATCGGGCTTTCTTT. Translated, it gives CASSSRLQDRAFF.

Only a few counts were recorded for this clone. V is TRBV7-2 and J is TRBJ2-7; possible D gene TRBD1, 6 bases. Trimming shortened V by 4 bases and J by 6 bases, and 13 bases separated the two germline ends. CDR1 SGHTA and CDR2 FQGNSA come from the germline V gene. This CDR3 comprises 13 residues. CDR3 nucleotide sequence: TGTGCCAGCAGCTCTCAACAGGGTGGCGAGCAGTACTTC. This encodes CASSSQQGGEQYF. The full variable domain, in which reference TRBV7-2 and TRBJ2-7 provide the parts outside the CDR3, is GAGVSQSPSNKVTEKGKDVELRCDPISGHTALYWYRQSLGQGLEFLIYFQGNSAPDKSGLPSDRFSAERTGGSVSTLTIQRTQQEDSAVYLCASSSQQGGEQYFGPGTRLTVT.

The rearrangement uses TRBV29-1 and TRBJ1-2, with 9 positions matching TRBD1. Trimming at V came to 5 bases and at J to 12 bases, leaving 13 bases not matched to a gene. Germline V gene sequence: CDR1 SQVTM, CDR2 ANQGSEA. The CDR3 has 13 residues. The CDR3 DNA follows: TGCAGCGTTACGGGACAGGGAAAGACGGGAGACACCTTC. This encodes CSVTGQGKTGDTF.

The chain is built from TRBV5-6 and TRBJ2-7; D unclear. Germline V gives CDR1 SGHDT, CDR2 YYEEEE. The CDR3 has 11 amino acids. V was trimmed by 4 bases and J by 7 bases, leaving 9 bases between them. The CDR3: CASSQAWEQYF. Here the CDR3 DNA reads TGTGCCAGCAGCCAGGCCTGGGAGCAGTACTTC.

This clone was detected a few times. The chain has TRBV9 and TRBJ2-7, with TRBD1 as a possible D gene (6 bases). V was cut by 3 bases and J by 2 bases, with 15 bases left in between. CDR3 length: 15 residues. CDR1 is SGDLS, CDR2 YYNGEE, per germline. This chain's CDR3 is CASSAGQIFTYEQYF. The CDR3 bases are TGTGCCAGCAGCGCCGGACAGATATTTACCTACGAGCAGTACTTC. Combining the CDR3 with reference TRBV9 and TRBJ2-7 gives the whole variable domain DSGVTQTPKHLITATGQRVTLRCSPRSGDLSVYWYQQSLDQGLQFLIQYYNGEERAKGNILERFSAQQFPDLHSELNLSSLELGDSALYFCASSAGQIFTYEQYFGPGTRLTVT.

The V gene is TRBV9, the J gene TRBJ2-6; 9 bases are shared with TRBD1. The length of the CDR3 is 18 residues. V lost 4 bases and J lost 3; bases outside the gene matches: 11. From germline, CDR1 is SGDLS and CDR2 YYNGEE. DNA for the CDR3: TGTGCCAGCAGCTCCTTGGGGGACAGGGTTGTTGGGGCCAACGTCCTGACTTTC. Protein: CASSSLGDRVVGANVLTF.